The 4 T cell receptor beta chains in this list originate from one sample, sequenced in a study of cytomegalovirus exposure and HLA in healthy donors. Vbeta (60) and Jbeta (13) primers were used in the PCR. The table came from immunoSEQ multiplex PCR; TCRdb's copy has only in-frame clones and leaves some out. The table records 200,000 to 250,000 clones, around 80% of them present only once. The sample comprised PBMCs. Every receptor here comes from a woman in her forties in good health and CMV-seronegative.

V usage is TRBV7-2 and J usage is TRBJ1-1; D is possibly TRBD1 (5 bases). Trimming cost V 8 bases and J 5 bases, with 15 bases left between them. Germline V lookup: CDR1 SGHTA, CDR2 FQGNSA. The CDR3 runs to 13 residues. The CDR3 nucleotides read TGTGCCAGCCAACGGGGGAGGACGACTGAAGCTTTCTTT. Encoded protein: CASQRGRTTEAFF.

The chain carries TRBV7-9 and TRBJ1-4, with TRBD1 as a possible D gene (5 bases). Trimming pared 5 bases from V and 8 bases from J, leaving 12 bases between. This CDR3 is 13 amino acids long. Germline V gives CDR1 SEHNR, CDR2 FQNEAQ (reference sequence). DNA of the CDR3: TGTGCCAGCAGCCATGGACACGGGGAAAAACTGTTTTTT. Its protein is CASSHGHGEKLFF.

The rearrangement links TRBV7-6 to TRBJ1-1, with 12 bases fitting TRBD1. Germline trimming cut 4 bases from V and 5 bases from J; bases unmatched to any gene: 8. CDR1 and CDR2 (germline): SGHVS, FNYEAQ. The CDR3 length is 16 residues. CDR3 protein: CASSSRDRGHWTEAFF. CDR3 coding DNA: TGTGCCAGCAGCTCCCGGGACAGGGGGCATTGGACTGAAGCTTTCTTT.

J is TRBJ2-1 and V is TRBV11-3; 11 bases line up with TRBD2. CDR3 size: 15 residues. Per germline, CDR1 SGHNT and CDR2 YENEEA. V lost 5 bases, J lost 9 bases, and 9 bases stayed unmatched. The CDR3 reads CASSLLAGEHSEQFF. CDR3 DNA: TGTGCCAGCAGCCTACTAGCGGGGGAGCACAGTGAGCAGTTCTTC.